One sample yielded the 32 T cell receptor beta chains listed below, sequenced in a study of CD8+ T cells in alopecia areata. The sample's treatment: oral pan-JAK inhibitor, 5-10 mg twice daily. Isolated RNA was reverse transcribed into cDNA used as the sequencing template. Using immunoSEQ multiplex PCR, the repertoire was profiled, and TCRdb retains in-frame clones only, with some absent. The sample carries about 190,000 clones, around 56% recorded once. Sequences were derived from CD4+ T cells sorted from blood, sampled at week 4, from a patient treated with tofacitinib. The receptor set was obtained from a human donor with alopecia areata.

CDR3 protein: CASSLNGDTGELFF. The CDR3 DNA reads TGTGCCAGCAGCTTAAACGGGGACACCGGGGAGCTGTTTTTT. This chain links TRBV7-2 with TRBJ2-2; maybe TRBD2 (5 bases). Between the trimmed V and J ends, which lost 2 bases and 3 bases, there was a span of 7 bases. From germline, CDR1 is SGHTA and CDR2 FQGNSA. This CDR3 comprises 14 residues.

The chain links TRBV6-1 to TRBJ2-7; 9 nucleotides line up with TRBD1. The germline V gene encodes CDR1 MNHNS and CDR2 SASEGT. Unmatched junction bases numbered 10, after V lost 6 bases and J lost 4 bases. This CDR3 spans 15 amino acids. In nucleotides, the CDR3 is TGTGCCAGCAGGAGGTTGGGACAGGGACCATACGAGCAGTACTTC. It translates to CASRRLGQGPYEQYF.

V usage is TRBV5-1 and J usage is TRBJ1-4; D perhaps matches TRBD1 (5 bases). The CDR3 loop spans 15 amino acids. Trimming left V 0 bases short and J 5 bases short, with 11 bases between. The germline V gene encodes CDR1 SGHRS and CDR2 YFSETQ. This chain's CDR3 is CASSLGGTSNEKLFF. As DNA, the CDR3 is TGCGCCAGCAGCTTGGGGGGGACCTCCAATGAAAAACTGTTTTTT.

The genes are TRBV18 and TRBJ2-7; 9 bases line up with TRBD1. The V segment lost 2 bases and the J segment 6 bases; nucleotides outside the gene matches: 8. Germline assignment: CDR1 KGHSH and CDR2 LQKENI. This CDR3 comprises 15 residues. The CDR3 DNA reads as TGTGCCAGCTCACCATTGGGACAGGGACCTCCCGAGCAGTACTTC. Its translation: CASSPLGQGPPEQYF.

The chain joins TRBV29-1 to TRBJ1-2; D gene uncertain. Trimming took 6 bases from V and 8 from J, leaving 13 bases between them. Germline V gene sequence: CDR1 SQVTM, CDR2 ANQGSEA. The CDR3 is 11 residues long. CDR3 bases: TGCAGCGTCGTTGACGGGAAGGGCTACACCTTC. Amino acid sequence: CSVVDGKGYTF.

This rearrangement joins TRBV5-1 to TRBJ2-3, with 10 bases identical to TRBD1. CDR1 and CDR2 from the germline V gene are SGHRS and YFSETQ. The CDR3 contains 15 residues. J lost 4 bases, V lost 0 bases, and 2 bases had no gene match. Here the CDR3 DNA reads TGCGCCAGCAGCTTGGGACAGGGGGCCGCAGATACGCAGTATTTT. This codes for CASSLGQGAADTQYF.

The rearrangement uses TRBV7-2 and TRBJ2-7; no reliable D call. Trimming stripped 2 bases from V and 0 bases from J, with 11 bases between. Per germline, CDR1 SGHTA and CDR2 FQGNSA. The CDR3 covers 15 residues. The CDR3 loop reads CASSLSARASYEQYF. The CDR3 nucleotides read TGTGCCAGCAGCTTATCTGCTCGAGCCTCCTACGAGCAGTACTTC.

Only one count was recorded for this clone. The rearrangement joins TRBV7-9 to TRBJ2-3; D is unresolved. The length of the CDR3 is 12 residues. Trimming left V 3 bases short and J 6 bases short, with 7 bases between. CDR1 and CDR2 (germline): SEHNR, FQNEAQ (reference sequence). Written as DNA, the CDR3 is TGTGCCAGCAGCTTTACCGGGGATACGCAGTATTTT. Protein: CASSFTGDTQYF.

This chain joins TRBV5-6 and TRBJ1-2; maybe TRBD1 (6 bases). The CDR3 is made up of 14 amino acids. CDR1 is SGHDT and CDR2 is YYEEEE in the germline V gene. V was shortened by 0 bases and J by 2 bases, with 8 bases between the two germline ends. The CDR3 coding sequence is TGTGCCAGCAGCTTGGGACAGGAGAACTATGGCTACACCTTC. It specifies CASSLGQENYGYTF.

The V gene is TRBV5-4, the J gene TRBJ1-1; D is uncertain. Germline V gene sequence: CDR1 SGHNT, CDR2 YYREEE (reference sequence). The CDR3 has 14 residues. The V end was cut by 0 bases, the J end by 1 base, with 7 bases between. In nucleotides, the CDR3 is TGTGCCAGCAGCTTGGGGTCAGAGAACACTGAAGCTTTCTTT. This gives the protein CASSLGSENTEAFF.

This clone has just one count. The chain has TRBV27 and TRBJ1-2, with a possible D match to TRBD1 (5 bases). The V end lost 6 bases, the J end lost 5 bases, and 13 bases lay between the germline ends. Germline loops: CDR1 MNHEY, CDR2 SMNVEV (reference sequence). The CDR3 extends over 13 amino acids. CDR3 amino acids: CASSSAGLYGYTF. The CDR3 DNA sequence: TGTGCCAGCAGCTCCGCAGGGCTGTATGGCTACACCTTC.

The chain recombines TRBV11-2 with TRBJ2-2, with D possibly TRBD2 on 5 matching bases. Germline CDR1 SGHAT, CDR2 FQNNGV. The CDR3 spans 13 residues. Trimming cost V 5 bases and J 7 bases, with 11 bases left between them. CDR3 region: CASSLAGVGELFF. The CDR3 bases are TGTGCCAGCAGCCTCGCCGGGGTCGGGGAGCTGTTTTTT.

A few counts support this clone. CDR3 in DNA: TGTGCCTGGAGTGTACAAGGGCTCGGCTACACCTTC. Its protein is CAWSVQGLGYTF. The gene calls are TRBV30 and TRBJ1-2; D unresolved. The ends were cut back, 0 bases at V and 8 bases at J, with 10 bases in the middle. This CDR3 has 12 residues. Germline V gene data show CDR1 as GTSNPN and CDR2 as SVGIG (reference sequence).

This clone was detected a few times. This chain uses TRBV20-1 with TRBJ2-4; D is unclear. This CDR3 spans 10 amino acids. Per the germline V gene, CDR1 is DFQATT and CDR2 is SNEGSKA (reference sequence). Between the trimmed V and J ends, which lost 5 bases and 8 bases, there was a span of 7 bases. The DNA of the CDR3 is TGCAGTGCTGCACCGGACATTCAGTACTTC. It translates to CSAAPDIQYF.

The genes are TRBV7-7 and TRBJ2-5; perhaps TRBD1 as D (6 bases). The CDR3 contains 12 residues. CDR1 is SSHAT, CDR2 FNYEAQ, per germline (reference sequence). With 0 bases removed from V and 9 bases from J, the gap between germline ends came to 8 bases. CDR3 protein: CASSLAGAAQYF. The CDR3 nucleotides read TGTGCCAGCAGCTTAGCGGGGGCGGCCCAGTACTTC.

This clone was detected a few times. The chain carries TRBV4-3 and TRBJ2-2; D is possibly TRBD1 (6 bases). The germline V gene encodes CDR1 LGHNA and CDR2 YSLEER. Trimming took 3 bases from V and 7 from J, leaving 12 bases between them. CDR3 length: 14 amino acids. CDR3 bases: TGCGCCAGCAGCCACAGGGGTCGGAACGGGGAGCTGTTTTTT. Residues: CASSHRGRNGELFF.

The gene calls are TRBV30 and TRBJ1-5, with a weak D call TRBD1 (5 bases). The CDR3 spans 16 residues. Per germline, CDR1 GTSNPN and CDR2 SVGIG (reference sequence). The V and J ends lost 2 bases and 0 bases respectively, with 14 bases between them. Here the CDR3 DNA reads TGTGCCTGGAGTCCATCGGGGCTTTATAGCAATCAGCCCCAGCATTTT. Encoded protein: CAWSPSGLYSNQPQHF.

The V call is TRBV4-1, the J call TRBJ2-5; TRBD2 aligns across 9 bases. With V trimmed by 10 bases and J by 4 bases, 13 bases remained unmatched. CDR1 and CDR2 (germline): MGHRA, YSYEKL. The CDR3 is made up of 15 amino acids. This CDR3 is CATRHITAGGETQYF. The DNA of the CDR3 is TGCGCCACCAGACACATCACAGCGGGAGGAGAGACCCAGTACTTC.

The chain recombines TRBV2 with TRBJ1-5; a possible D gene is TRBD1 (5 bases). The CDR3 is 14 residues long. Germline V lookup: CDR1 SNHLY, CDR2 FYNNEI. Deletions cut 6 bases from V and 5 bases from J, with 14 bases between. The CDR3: CASSGQGSYQPQHF. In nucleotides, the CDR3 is TGTGCCAGCAGCGGGCAGGGAAGTTATCAGCCCCAGCATTTT.

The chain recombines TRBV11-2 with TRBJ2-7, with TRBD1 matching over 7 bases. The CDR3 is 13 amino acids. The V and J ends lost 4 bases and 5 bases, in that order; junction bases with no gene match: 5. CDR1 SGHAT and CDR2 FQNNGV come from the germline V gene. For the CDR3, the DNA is TGTGCCAGCAGCTCCACAGGGGTCAACGAGCAGTACTTC. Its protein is CASSSTGVNEQYF.

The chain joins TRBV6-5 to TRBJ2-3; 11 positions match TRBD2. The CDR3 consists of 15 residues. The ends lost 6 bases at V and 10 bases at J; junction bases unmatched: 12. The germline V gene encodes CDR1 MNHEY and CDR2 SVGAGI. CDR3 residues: CASRPGVAGGRAQYF. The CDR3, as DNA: TGTGCCAGCAGACCGGGAGTAGCGGGAGGGCGGGCGCAGTATTTT.

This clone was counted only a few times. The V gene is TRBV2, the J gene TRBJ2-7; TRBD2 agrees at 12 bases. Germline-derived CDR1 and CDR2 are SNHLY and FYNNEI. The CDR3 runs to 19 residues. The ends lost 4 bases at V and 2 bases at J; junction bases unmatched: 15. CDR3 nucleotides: TGTGCCAGCAGTGGGGGACTAGCGGGCTATCCTGCCAAAACCTACGAGCAGTACTTC. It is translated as CASSGGLAGYPAKTYEQYF.

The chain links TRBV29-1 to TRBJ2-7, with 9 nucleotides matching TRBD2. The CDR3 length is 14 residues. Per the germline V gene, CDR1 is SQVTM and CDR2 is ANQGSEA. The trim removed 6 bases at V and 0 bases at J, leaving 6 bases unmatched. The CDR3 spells CSVKAGLASYEQYF. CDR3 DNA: TGCAGCGTCAAAGCGGGACTAGCCTCCTACGAGCAGTACTTC.

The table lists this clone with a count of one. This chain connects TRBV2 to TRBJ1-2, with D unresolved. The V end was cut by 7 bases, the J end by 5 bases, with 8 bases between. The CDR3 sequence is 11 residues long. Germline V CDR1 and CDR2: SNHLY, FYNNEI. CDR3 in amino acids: CASTQEYGYTF. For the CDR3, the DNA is TGTGCCAGCACCCAGGAATATGGCTACACCTTC.

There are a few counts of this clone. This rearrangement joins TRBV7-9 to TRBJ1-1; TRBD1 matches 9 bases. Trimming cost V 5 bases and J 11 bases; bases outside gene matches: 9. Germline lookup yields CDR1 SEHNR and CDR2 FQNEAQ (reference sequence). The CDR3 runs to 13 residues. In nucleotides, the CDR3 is TGTGCCAGCAGCACCGGGACAGGGAGGTGGGCTTTCTTT. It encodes CASSTGTGRWAFF.

CDR3 coding DNA: TGCGCCAGCAGCTTTGGACAAATCCCCACAGATACGCAGTATTTT. It specifies CASSFGQIPTDTQYF. The genes are TRBV5-1 and TRBJ2-3; a weak D match, TRBD1 (5 bases). From germline, CDR1 is SGHRS and CDR2 YFSETQ. The CDR3 is 15 residues long. V was cut by 2 bases and J by 2 bases, with 12 bases left in between. Supplemented by reference TRBV5-1 and TRBJ2-3, the full variable domain reads KAGVTQTPRYLIKTRGQQVTLSCSPISGHRSVSWYQQTPGQGLQFLFEYFSETQRNKGNFPGRFSGRQFSNSRSEMNVSTLELGDSALYLCASSFGQIPTDTQYFGPGTRLTVL.

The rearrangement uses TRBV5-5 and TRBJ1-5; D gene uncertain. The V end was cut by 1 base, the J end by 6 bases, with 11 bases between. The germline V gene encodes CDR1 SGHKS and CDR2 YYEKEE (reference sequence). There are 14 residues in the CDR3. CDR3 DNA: TGTGCCAGCAGCTTGTTCACAGTCTCTCAGCCCCAGCATTTT. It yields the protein CASSLFTVSQPQHF. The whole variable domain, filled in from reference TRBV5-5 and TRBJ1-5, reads DAGVTQSPTHLIKTRGQQVTLRCSPISGHKSVSWYQQVLGQGPQFIFQYYEKEERGRGNFPDRFSARQFPNYSSELNVNALLLGDSALYLCASSLFTVSQPQHFGDGTRLSIL.

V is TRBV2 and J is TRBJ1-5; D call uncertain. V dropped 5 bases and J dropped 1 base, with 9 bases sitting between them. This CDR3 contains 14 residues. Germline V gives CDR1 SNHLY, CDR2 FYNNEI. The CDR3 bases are TGTGCCAGCAGTCGGGGAATGAGCAATCAGCCCCAGCATTTT. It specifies CASSRGMSNQPQHF. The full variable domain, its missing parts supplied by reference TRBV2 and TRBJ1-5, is EPEVTQTPSHQVTQMGQEVILRCVPISNHLYFYWYRQILGQKVEFLVSFYNNEISEKSEIFDDQFSVERPDGSNFTLKIRSTKLEDSAMYFCASSRGMSNQPQHFGDGTRLSIL.

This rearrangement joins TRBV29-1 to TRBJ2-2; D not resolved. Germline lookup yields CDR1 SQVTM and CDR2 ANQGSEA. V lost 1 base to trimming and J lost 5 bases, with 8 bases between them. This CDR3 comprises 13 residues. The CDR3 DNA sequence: TGCAGCGTTGAAGGGCTGCGGACCGGGGAGCTGTTTTTT. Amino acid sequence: CSVEGLRTGELFF.

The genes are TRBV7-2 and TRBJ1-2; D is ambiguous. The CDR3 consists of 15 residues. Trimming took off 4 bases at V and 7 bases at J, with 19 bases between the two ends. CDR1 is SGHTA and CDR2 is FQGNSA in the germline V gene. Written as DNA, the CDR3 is TGTGCCAGCAGCTCCATCGTCCTACACGCCGGTGGCTACACCTTC. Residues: CASSSIVLHAGGYTF.

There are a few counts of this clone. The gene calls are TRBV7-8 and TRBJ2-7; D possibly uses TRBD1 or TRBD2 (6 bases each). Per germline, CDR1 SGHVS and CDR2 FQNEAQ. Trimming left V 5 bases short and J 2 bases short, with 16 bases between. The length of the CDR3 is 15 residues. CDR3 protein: CASSNTGTPPYEQYF. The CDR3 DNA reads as TGTGCCAGCAGCAACACAGGGACTCCCCCCTACGAGCAGTACTTC.

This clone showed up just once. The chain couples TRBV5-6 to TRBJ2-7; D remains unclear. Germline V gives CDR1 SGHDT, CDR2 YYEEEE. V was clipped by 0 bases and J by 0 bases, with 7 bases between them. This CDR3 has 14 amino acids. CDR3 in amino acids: CASSLELNSYEQYF. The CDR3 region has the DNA TGTGCCAGCAGCTTGGAACTAAACTCCTACGAGCAGTACTTC.